This T cell receptor (beta chain) was obtained from a study of T cells in localized non-small cell lung cancer. General study points: The study detected a median approximately 57 of the top 100 tumor clones in adjacent lung. Analysis by sequencing included only one tumor region, so heterogeneity remains possible. With higher T cell density in blood came longer overall survival. Measurement of T cell clonality placed uninvolved adjacent lung highest, above the level in tumor.

This clone came up a few times. Its antigen remains unknown. The table came from immunoSEQ multiplex PCR; TCRdb's copy has only in-frame clones and leaves some out. The sample has approximately 52,000 clones, roughly 80% seen once. CDR1 and CDR2 from the germline V gene are MNHNS and SASEGT. The CDR3 sequence is 13 residues long. Trimming stripped 8 bases from V and 6 bases from J, with 17 bases between. The material sequenced was peripheral blood, taken before any cancer treatment. This TCR came from a man aged 35-69 years with stage I squamous cell lung carcinoma. The chain couples TRBV6-1 to TRBJ2-7; D remains unclear. CDR3 coding DNA: TGTGCCAGCGCGAGTCTGGAACGAAGCGAGCAGTACTTC. Its translation: CASASLERSEQYF.